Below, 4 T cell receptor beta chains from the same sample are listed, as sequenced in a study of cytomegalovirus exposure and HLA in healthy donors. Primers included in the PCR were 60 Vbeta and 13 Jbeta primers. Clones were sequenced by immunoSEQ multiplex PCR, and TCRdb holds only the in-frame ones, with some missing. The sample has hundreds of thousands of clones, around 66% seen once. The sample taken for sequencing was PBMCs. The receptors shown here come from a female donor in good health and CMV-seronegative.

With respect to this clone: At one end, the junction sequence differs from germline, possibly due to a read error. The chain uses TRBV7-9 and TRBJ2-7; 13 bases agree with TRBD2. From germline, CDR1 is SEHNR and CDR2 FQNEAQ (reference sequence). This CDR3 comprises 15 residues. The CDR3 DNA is TGTTCCAGCAGCGAAGGGACTAGCGGGGTACCCGAGCAGTACTTC. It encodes CSSSEGTSGVPEQYF.

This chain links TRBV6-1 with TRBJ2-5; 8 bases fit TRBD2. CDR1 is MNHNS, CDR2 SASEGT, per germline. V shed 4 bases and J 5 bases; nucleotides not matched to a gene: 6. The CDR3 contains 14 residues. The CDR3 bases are TGTGCCAGCAGTGGAGAGGGACTAGGGGAGACCCAGTACTTC. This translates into CASSGEGLGETQYF.

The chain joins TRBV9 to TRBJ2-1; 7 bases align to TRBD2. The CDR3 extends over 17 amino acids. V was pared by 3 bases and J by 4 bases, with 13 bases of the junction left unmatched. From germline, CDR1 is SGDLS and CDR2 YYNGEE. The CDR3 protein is CASSADSRASGYNEQFF. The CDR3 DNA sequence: TGTGCCAGCAGCGCGGACTCGAGGGCTAGCGGTTACAATGAGCAGTTCTTC.

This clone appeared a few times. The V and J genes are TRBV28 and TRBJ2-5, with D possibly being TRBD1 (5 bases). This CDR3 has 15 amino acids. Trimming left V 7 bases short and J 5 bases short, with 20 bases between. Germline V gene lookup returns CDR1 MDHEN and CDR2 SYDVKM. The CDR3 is CASTPGSAKGETQYF. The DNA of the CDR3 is TGTGCCAGCACCCCAGGTTCCGCCAAGGGGGAGACCCAGTACTTC.